These 27 T cell receptor beta chains share one sample of origin, sequenced in a study of blood T cells in healthy people across ages. A sample-barcoded 5' primer and a J-beta primer mix were used in a second PCR of about 6 to 12 cycles. TCRdb re-called the 5' RACE reads with MiXCR, one entry per CDR3 protein. The table includes about 1.6 million distinct CDR3 sequences, 30% to 40% detected once. The sequencing input was blood. These receptors all stem from a woman in her twenties or thirties in good health.

The chain joins TRBV3-1 to TRBJ2-7, with D possibly TRBD2 on 6 matching bases. This CDR3 has 15 residues. Germline V gene data show CDR1 as LGHDT and CDR2 as YNNKEL (reference sequence). V lost 1 base and J 3 bases, leaving 13 bases between the germline ends. The CDR3 loop reads CASSQGGTTFYEQYF. The CDR3 coding sequence is TGTGCCAGCAGCCAAGGCGGGACGACATTCTACGAGCAGTACTTC.

In this sample, this clonotype turned up a few times. V is TRBV27 and J is TRBJ1-1; D might be TRBD1 (5 bases). The CDR3 covers 15 residues. The germline gives CDR1 MNHEY, CDR2 SMNVEV (reference sequence). V was shortened by 5 bases and J by 5 bases, with 18 bases between the two germline ends. This chain's CDR3 is CASSGEGLKSTEAFF. In DNA form, the CDR3 reads TGTGCCAGCAGTGGTGAGGGACTCAAGAGTACTGAAGCTTTCTTT.

This clonotype has just a few counts. The CDR3 sequence: CSAPWSTTGHYNEQFF. The CDR3 DNA reads TGCAGTGCTCCATGGTCTACCACGGGACACTACAATGAGCAGTTCTTC. V and J are TRBV20-1 and TRBJ2-1; D might be TRBD1 (6 bases). This CDR3 comprises 16 residues. Germline CDR1 reads DFQATT; CDR2 reads SNEGSKA (reference sequence). Trimming took off 5 bases at V and 3 bases at J, with 20 bases between the two ends.

The chain combines TRBV4-2 with TRBJ2-3, with 12 bases aligning to TRBD2. Germline CDR1 LGHNA, CDR2 YNFKEQ. V shed 1 base and J 2 bases; nucleotides not matched to a gene: 22. This CDR3 is 23 amino acids long. In DNA form, the CDR3 reads TGTGCCAGCAGCCAAGTTCCTCTAGCGGGAGGGCCTTTCAGAGGGCAGGCCACAGATACGCAGTATTTT. Amino acids: CASSQVPLAGGPFRGQATDTQYF.

The table lists this clonotype with many counts. The chain has TRBV4-1 and TRBJ2-7; TRBD2 agrees at 10 bases. Germline-derived CDR1 and CDR2 are MGHRA and YSYEKL. V lost 3 bases and J lost 6; bases outside the gene matches: 11. The CDR3 is 16 residues long. The CDR3 DNA is TGCGCCAGCAGCCACCCCCTAGCGGGAGCAGGCCTCGAGCAGTACTTC. As protein: CASSHPLAGAGLEQYF.

As regards this clonotype: A much larger clone lies one base from this, so it may be a read error. The gene calls are TRBV9 and TRBJ1-1; perhaps TRBD1 as D (5 bases). The V and J ends lost 3 bases and 6 bases respectively, with 12 bases between them. The CDR3 has 13 residues. CDR1 SGDLS and CDR2 YYNGEE come from the germline V gene. The CDR3 DNA is TGTGCCAGCAGCGCCGGCAGGGACGCTGAAGCTTTCTTT. This gives the protein CASSAGRDAEAFF.

V and J are TRBV9 and TRBJ2-7; the D gene is possibly TRBD2 (6 bases). The ends were cut back, 7 bases at V and 0 bases at J, with 14 bases in the middle. Germline V gives CDR1 SGDLS, CDR2 YYNGEE. The CDR3 is made up of 14 amino acids. CDR3: CASGKSSDSYEQYF. CDR3 coding DNA: TGTGCCAGCGGCAAATCTAGCGACTCCTACGAGCAGTACTTC.

The chain links TRBV28 to TRBJ2-5; 7 bases line up with TRBD1. V dropped 3 bases and J dropped 5; count of bases not matched to a gene: 3. Germline V gives CDR1 MDHEN, CDR2 SYDVKM. The CDR3 spans 13 residues. The CDR3 is CASSLGQIETQYF. CDR3 sequence (DNA): TGTGCCAGCAGTTTGGGACAGATTGAGACCCAGTACTTC.

The rearrangement links TRBV7-6 to TRBJ2-7, with TRBD2 matching 7 bases. V shed 3 bases, J shed 0 bases, and the junction held 8 bases outside the gene matches. The V gene's germline CDR1 is SGHVS and CDR2 FNYEAQ. The CDR3 length is 16 residues. The CDR3 reads CASSFEASGYSYEQYF. The CDR3 DNA reads as TGTGCCAGCAGCTTCGAAGCTAGCGGCTACTCCTACGAGCAGTACTTC.

The V gene is TRBV25-1, the J gene TRBJ1-6; unclear D gene. Trimming stripped 1 base from V and 8 bases from J, with 15 bases between. The V gene's germline CDR1 is MGHDK and CDR2 SYGVNS. This CDR3 region has 16 residues. CDR3 coding DNA: TGTGCCAGCAGTGAATTCTCGGGAGCCGGTGATTCACCCCTCCACTTT. The encoded protein is CASSEFSGAGDSPLHF.

J is TRBJ2-1 and V is TRBV5-1; no clear D gene. Germline V lookup: CDR1 SGHRS, CDR2 YFSETQ. Deletions cut 0 bases from V and 10 bases from J, with 11 bases between. The CDR3 totals 13 residues. Here the CDR3 reads CASSLEALMEQFF. CDR3 sequence (DNA): TGCGCCAGCAGCTTGGAAGCCCTCATGGAGCAGTTCTTC.

This clonotype was found a few times. This chain uses TRBV20-1 with TRBJ2-7, with TRBD2 identical over 11 bases. The CDR3 length is 14 residues. With V trimmed by 3 bases and J by 2 bases, 3 bases remained unmatched. The V gene's germline CDR1 is DFQATT and CDR2 SNEGSKA (reference sequence). The CDR3 sequence is CSASSTSGTYEQYF. The CDR3 nucleotides read TGCAGTGCTAGTTCGACTAGCGGGACCTACGAGCAGTACTTC.

A few counts support this clonotype. The V call is TRBV7-3, the J call TRBJ2-5, with 8 bases lining up with TRBD2. From germline, CDR1 is SGHTA and CDR2 FQGTGA. Trimming cost V 7 bases and J 6 bases; bases outside gene matches: 13. The CDR3 sequence is 15 residues long. CDR3 region: CASTLLGGGSQTQYF. CDR3 nucleotides: TGTGCCAGCACCCTGCTCGGCGGGGGGTCTCAGACCCAGTACTTC.

The chain uses TRBV9 and TRBJ2-1; TRBD2 aligns across 7 bases. The J call could be wrong; TRBJ2-7 is a better fit for the DNA end. Per germline, CDR1 SGDLS and CDR2 YYNGEE. The CDR3 loop spans 19 amino acids. CDR3 nucleotide sequence: TGTGCCAGCAGCGTATCGAGCGTTAGAATGGGGGGGTACTACAATGAGCAGTACTTC. The encoded protein is CASSVSSVRMGGYYNEQYF.

The J gene is TRBJ2-5, the V gene TRBV20-1; 8 bases are a match to TRBD2. Unmatched junction bases numbered 9, after V lost 1 base and J lost 5 bases. The CDR3 is made up of 15 amino acids. CDR1 is DFQATT, CDR2 SNEGSKA, per germline (reference sequence). CDR3 sequence reads: CSARVTGGLWETQYF. CDR3 nucleotide sequence: TGCAGTGCTAGAGTTACGGGAGGGCTGTGGGAGACCCAGTACTTC.

This chain connects TRBV4-2 to TRBJ1-2; D gene uncertain. This CDR3 is 13 amino acids long. V was clipped by 3 bases and J by 8 bases, with 13 bases between them. Germline loops: CDR1 LGHNA, CDR2 YNFKEQ. CDR3: CASSQRVTVGYTF. The CDR3 DNA sequence: TGTGCCAGCAGCCAGAGGGTAACCGTCGGCTACACCTTC.

The rearrangement joins TRBV5-1 to TRBJ1-2, with D perhaps matching TRBD1 (6 bases). V lost 6 bases, J lost 4 bases, and 10 bases lay in between. The germline V gene has CDR1 SGHRS and CDR2 YFSETQ. The CDR3 runs 12 residues. In nucleotides, the CDR3 is TGCGCCAGCAAACAGGGAGGCTATGGCTACACCTTC. Its protein product is CASKQGGYGYTF.

J is TRBJ2-3 and V is TRBV5-1; 12 positions match TRBD2. After removal of 4 bases from V and 4 bases from J, the junction contained 7 bases not matched to a gene. The CDR3 is made up of 16 amino acids. Per the germline V gene, CDR1 is SGHRS and CDR2 is YFSETQ. As DNA, the CDR3 is TGCGCCAGCAGCGGCACTAGCGGGGGGACCGCAGATACGCAGTATTTT. The encoded protein is CASSGTSGGTADTQYF. Full variable domain (remainder filled in from reference TRBV5-1 and TRBJ2-3): KAGVTQTPRYLIKTRGQQVTLSCSPISGHRSVSWYQQTPGQGLQFLFEYFSETQRNKGNFPGRFSGRQFSNSRSEMNVSTLELGDSALYLCASSGTSGGTADTQYFGPGTRLTVL.

This clonotype was counted only a few times. V usage is TRBV9 and J usage is TRBJ1-2; 7 bases fit TRBD1. With 3 bases clipped from V and 3 bases from J, the junction kept 8 bases outside the gene matches. Germline lookup yields CDR1 SGDLS and CDR2 YYNGEE. This CDR3 comprises 15 residues. The CDR3 DNA sequence: TGTGCCAGCAGCGCCAGGGACAGTTCATACTATGGCTACACCTTC. Its protein is CASSARDSSYYGYTF. The variable domain in full, with the rest retrieved from reference TRBV9 and TRBJ1-2, is DSGVTQTPKHLITATGQRVTLRCSPRSGDLSVYWYQQSLDQGLQFLIQYYNGEERAKGNILERFSAQQFPDLHSELNLSSLELGDSALYFCASSARDSSYYGYTFGSGTRLTVV.

This chain links TRBV20-1 with TRBJ2-3; D not certain. The CDR3 is 15 residues long. Trimming stripped 0 bases from V and 1 base from J, with 11 bases between. CDR1 DFQATT and CDR2 SNEGSKA come from the germline V gene (reference sequence). Here the CDR3 DNA reads TGCAGTGCTAGAGATGGCACCCTACGCACAGATACGCAGTATTTT. Its protein product is CSARDGTLRTDTQYF.

The J gene is TRBJ2-4, the V gene TRBV12-3 or TRBV12-4, with TRBD1 matching 7 bases. The CDR3 runs 14 residues. Trimming at V came to 6 bases and at J to 13 bases, leaving 15 bases not matched to a gene. CDR3 in amino acids: CASSPNRQGYKQYF. CDR3 nucleotides: TGTGCCAGCAGCCCCAACCGACAGGGCTACAAGCAGTACTTC.

This chain joins TRBV20-1 and TRBJ2-7; 13 bases line up with TRBD2. Germline trimming cut 6 bases from V and 4 bases from J; bases unmatched to any gene: 3. Germline CDR1 reads DFQATT; CDR2 reads SNEGSKA (reference sequence). This CDR3 spans 13 amino acids. CDR3 amino acids: CSAGTSGTYEQYF. CDR3 nucleotides: TGCAGTGCCGGGACTAGCGGGACATACGAGCAGTACTTC.

V usage is TRBV18 and J usage is TRBJ1-4, with D perhaps matching TRBD1 (5 bases). Germline values: CDR1 KGHSH, CDR2 LQKENI. The V end lost 2 bases, the J end lost 7 bases, and 11 bases lay between the germline ends. The CDR3 has 14 residues. Written as DNA, the CDR3 is TGTGCCAGCTCACCAGCGACAGCCAGTGAAAAACTGTTTTTT. Encoded protein: CASSPATASEKLFF.

The chain employs TRBV4-1 and TRBJ2-1, with 9 bases matching TRBD2. CDR1 is MGHRA and CDR2 is YSYEKL in the germline V gene. This CDR3 has 19 residues. The junction had 13 bases not matched to a gene; V was cut back by 1 base and J by 3 bases. CDR3 protein: CASSQGLSSLAGRYNEQFF. The CDR3 nucleotides read TGCGCCAGCAGCCAAGGACTATCCTCTCTAGCGGGGCGCTACAATGAGCAGTTCTTC.

V usage is TRBV29-1 and J usage is TRBJ1-4; D gene unclear. This CDR3 contains 12 residues. Germline CDR1 reads SQVTM; CDR2 reads ANQGSEA. Trimming removed 5 bases at V and 8 bases at J, with 12 bases between. The CDR3 DNA follows: TGCAGCGTTCACGGACCCGAGGAAAAACTGTTTTTT. It is translated as CSVHGPEEKLFF.

The sample holds many counts of this clonotype. V usage is TRBV10-3 and J usage is TRBJ2-3; D remains ambiguous. CDR1 ENHRY and CDR2 SYGVKD come from the germline V gene. The V gene lost 10 bases and the J gene lost 2 bases, with 13 bases spanning the gap. This CDR3 is 13 amino acids long. The CDR3 reads CATTDKVTDTQYF. In nucleotides, the CDR3 is TGTGCCACCACCGATAAAGTCACAGATACGCAGTATTTT.

This chain connects TRBV20-1 to TRBJ1-2; D ambiguous. Germline CDR1 DFQATT, CDR2 SNEGSKA (reference sequence). Trimming shortened V by 3 bases and J by 4 bases, and 18 bases separated the two germline ends. The CDR3 sequence is 15 residues long. CDR3: CSARSLRERTYGYTF. Written as DNA, the CDR3 is TGCAGTGCTAGGTCGCTACGGGAAAGGACCTATGGCTACACCTTC.